This TCR beta chain was found in a study of cytomegalovirus exposure and HLA in healthy donors. General study findings and limits: Despite most TCR sequences being rare, some public TCRs occurred in many donors.

Measured with immunoSEQ multiplex PCR; TCRdb has only the in-frame clones, and not every one. The sample comprises roughly 60,000 clones, around 96% of which are singletons, and just over 0.9% rests with the top ten. Notes on this clone: Its antigen is still unknown.

This CDR3 spans 15 amino acids. The V and J ends lost 3 bases and 0 bases, in that order; junction bases with no gene match: 3. Germline values: CDR1 SEHNR, CDR2 FQNEAQ (reference sequence). The sample taken for sequencing was PBMCs. This chain links TRBV7-9 with TRBJ1-2; 8 bases fit TRBD1. This receptor was identified in a man aged 18 to 29 in good health and CMV-seronegative. This chain's CDR3 is CASSLGTGANYGYTF. The CDR3, as DNA: TGTGCCAGCAGCTTGGGGACAGGAGCTAACTATGGCTACACCTTC.